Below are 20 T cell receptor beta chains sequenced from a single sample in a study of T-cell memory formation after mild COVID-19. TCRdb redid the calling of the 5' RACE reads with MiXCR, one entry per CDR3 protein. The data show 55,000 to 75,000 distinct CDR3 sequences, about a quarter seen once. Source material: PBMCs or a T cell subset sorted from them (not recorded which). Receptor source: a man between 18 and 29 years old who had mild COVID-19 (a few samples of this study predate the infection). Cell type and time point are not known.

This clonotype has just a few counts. CDR3 coding DNA: TGTGCCAGCAGCTCCGGGACAGTTTCCTTCTGGAGGGCCAACGTCCTGACTTTC. Its protein is CASSSGTVSFWRANVLTF. The rearrangement uses TRBV7-8 and TRBJ2-6; 7 nucleotides match TRBD1. The CDR3 runs to 18 residues. V lost 4 bases and J lost 5; bases outside the gene matches: 14. Germline CDR1 SGHVS, CDR2 FQNEAQ.

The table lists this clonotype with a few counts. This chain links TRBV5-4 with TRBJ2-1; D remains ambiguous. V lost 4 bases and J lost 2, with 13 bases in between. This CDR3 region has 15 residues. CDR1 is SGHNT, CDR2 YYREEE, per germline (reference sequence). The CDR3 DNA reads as TGTGCCAGCAGCCTCACGACTGTACCCTACAATGAGCAGTTCTTC. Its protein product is CASSLTTVPYNEQFF.

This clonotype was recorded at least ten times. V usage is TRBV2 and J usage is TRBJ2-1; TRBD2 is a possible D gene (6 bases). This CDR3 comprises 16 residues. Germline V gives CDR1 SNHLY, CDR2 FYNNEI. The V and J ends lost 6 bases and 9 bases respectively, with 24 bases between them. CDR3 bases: TGTGCCAGCAGCGGAACCTGGGACTGGTCTGGGGGTGAGCAGTTCTTC. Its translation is CASSGTWDWSGGEQFF.

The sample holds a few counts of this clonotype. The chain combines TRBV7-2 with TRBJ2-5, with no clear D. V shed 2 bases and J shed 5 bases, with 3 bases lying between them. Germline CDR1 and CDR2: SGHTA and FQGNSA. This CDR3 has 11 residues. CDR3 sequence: CASSLSETQYF. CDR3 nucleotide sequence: TGTGCCAGCAGCTTAAGTGAGACCCAGTACTTC.

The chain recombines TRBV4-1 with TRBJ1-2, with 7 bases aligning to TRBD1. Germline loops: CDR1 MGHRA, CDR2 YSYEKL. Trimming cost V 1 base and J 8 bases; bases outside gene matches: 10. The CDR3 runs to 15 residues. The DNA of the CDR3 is TGCGCCAGCAGCCAAGGTCCCACAGGGGAAGAGGGCTACACCTTC. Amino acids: CASSQGPTGEEGYTF.

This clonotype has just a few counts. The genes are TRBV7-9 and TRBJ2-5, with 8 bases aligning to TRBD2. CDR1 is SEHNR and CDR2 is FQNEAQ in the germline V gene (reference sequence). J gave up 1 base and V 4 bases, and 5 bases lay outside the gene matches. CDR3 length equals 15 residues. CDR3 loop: CASSSLAELQETQYF. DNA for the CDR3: TGTGCCAGCAGCTCACTAGCGGAGCTCCAAGAGACCCAGTACTTC.

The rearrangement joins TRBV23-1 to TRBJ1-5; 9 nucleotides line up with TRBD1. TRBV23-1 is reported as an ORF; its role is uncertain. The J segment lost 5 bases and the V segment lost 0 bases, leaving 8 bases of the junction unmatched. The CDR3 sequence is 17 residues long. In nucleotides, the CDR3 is TGCGCCAGCAGTCAATCGAGGACAGGGGATCGTGATCAGCCCCAGCATTTT. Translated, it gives CASSQSRTGDRDQPQHF.

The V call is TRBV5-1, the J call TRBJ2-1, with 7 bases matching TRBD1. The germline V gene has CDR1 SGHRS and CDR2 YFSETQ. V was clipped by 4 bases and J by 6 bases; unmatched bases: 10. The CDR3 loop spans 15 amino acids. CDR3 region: CASSGYRGSGNEQFF. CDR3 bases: TGCGCCAGCAGCGGGTACAGGGGTTCGGGCAATGAGCAGTTCTTC.

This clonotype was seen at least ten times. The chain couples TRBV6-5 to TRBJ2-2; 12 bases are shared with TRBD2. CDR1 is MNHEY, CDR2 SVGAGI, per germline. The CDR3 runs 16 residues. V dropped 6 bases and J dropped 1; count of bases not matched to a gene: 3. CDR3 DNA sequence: TGTGCCAGCAGACCACTAGCGGGGGGGAACACCGGGGAGCTGTTTTTT. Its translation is CASRPLAGGNTGELFF.

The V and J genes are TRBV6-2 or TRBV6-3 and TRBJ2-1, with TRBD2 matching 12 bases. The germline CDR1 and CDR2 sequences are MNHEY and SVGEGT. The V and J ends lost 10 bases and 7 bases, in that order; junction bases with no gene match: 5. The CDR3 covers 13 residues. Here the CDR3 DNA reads TGTGCCATACGACTAGCGGGGGTTAATGAGCAGTTCTTC. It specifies CAIRLAGVNEQFF.

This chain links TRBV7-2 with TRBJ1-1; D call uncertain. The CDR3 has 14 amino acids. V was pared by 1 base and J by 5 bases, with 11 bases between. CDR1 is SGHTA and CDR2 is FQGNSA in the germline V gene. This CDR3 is CASSLVEMATEAFF. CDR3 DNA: TGTGCCAGCAGCTTAGTTGAGATGGCGACTGAAGCTTTCTTT.

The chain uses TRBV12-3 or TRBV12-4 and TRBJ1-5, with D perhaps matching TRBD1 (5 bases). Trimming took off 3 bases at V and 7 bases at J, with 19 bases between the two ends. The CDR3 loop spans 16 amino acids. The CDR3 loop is CASSLVVGEGGQPQHF. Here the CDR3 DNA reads TGTGCCAGCAGTTTGGTCGTAGGGGAGGGTGGGCAGCCCCAGCATTTT.

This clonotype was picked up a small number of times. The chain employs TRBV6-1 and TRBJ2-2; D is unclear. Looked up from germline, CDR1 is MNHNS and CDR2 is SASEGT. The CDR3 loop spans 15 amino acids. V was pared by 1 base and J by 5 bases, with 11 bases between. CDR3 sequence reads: CASSEVLAETGELFF. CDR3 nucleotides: TGTGCCAGCAGTGAAGTCTTGGCGGAGACCGGGGAGCTGTTTTTT.

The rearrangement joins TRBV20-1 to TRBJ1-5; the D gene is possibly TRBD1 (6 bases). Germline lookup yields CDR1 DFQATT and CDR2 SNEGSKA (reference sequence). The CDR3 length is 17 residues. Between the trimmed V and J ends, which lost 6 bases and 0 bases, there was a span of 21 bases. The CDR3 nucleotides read TGCAGTGCCGCTCTCGGGGGGCGAATAGGTAGCAATCAGCCCCAGCATTTT. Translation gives CSAALGGRIGSNQPQHF.

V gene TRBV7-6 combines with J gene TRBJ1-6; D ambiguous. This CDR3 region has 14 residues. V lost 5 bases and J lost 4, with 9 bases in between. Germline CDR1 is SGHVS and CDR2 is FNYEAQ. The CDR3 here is CASSRTEYNSPLHF. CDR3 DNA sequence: TGTGCCAGCAGCCGGACGGAATATAATTCACCCCTCCACTTT. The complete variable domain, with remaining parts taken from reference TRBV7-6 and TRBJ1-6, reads GAGVSQSPRYKVTKRGQDVALRCDPISGHVSLYWYRQALGQGPEFLTYFNYEAQQDKSGLPNDRFSAERPEGSISTLTIQRTEQRDSAMYRCASSRTEYNSPLHFGNGTRLTVT.

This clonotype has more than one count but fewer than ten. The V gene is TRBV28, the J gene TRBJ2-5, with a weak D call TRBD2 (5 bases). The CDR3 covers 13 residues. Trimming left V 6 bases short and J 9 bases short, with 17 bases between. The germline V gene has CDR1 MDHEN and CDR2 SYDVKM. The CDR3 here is CASSLTGTGAQYF. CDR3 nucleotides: TGTGCCAGCAGCCTGACTGGTACCGGGGCCCAGTACTTC. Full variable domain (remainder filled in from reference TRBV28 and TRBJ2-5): DVKVTQSSRYLVKRTGEKVFLECVQDMDHENMFWYRQDPGLGLRLIYFSYDVKMKEKGDIPEGYSVSREKKERFSLILESASTNQTSMYLCASSLTGTGAQYFGPGTRLLVL.

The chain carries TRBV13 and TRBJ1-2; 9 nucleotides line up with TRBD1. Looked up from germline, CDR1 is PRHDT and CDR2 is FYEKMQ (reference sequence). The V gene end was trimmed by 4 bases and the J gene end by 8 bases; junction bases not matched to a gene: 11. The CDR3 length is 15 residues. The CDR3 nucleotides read TGTGCCAGCAGCTCAAACGTAGGACAGGGGAGAGGCTACACCTTC. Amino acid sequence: CASSSNVGQGRGYTF.

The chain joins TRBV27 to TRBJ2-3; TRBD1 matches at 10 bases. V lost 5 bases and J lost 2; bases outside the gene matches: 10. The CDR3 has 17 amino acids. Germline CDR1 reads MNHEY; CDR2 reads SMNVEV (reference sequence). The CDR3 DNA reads TGTGCCAGCAGTAGACTCTGGACAGGGGGATCCACAGATACGCAGTATTTT. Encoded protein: CASSRLWTGGSTDTQYF.

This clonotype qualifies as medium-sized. The CDR3 bases are TGCGCCAGCAGCTTTTTCGCGGGGGCCGCCAATGAGCAGTTCTTC. It codes for CASSFFAGAANEQFF. The V and J genes are TRBV5-1 and TRBJ2-1, with D maybe TRBD2 (7 bases). Germline-derived CDR1 and CDR2 are SGHRS and YFSETQ. V lost 2 bases and J lost 6, with 15 bases in between. CDR3 length: 15 residues.

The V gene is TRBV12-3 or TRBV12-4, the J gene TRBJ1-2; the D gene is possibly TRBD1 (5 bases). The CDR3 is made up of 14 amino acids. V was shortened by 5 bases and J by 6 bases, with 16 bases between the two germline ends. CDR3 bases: TGTGCCAGCAGTGACCCCGGGACTCTAGATGGCTACACCTTC. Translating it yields CASSDPGTLDGYTF.